A single sample is the source of the 17 T cell receptor beta chains below, sequenced in a study of radiation and T cells in renal cell carcinoma. Documented time point: blood 2 weeks post-SBRT. Described treatment: 15 Gy SBRT to primary tumor, nephrectomy 4 weeks later. Sequencing was performed with immunoSEQ multiplex PCR; in TCRdb, only in-frame clones are kept and a portion is missing. The data contain around 60,000 clones, around 80% of them seen just once; the ten biggest clones take up less than 7.5%. The sample was blood, taken from a patient whose treatment included radiotherapy and nephrectomy. These receptors all come from a man in his 60s with renal cell carcinoma.

The rearrangement joins TRBV5-6 to TRBJ2-1; 7 bases are a match to TRBD1. The V gene's germline CDR1 is SGHDT and CDR2 YYEEEE. The CDR3 is made up of 13 amino acids. The J segment lost 6 bases and the V segment lost 4 bases, leaving 4 bases of the junction unmatched. CDR3: CASSLQGFNEQFF. The DNA of the CDR3 is TGTGCCAGCAGCCTACAGGGGTTCAATGAGCAGTTCTTC. Based on the CDR3 plus reference TRBV5-6 and TRBJ2-1, the full variable domain is DAGVTQSPTHLIKTRGQQVTLRCSPKSGHDTVSWYQQALGQGPQFIFQYYEEEERQRGNFPDRFSGHQFPNYSSELNVNALLLGDSALYLCASSLQGFNEQFFGPGTRLTVL.

The CDR3 sequence: CASSPAAGEKLFF. The CDR3 nucleotides read TGTGCCAGCTCGCCGGCGGCGGGCGAAAAACTGTTTTTT. V and J are TRBV2 and TRBJ1-4; no reliable D call. This CDR3 region has 13 residues. Trimming removed 8 bases at V and 8 bases at J, with 15 bases between. Looked up from germline, CDR1 is SNHLY and CDR2 is FYNNEI. Supplemented by reference TRBV2 and TRBJ1-4, the full variable domain reads EPEVTQTPSHQVTQMGQEVILRCVPISNHLYFYWYRQILGQKVEFLVSFYNNEISEKSEIFDDQFSVERPDGSNFTLKIRSTKLEDSAMYFCASSPAAGEKLFFGSGTQLSVL.

J is TRBJ1-5 and V is TRBV5-3, with D perhaps matching TRBD1 (6 bases). TRBV5-3 carries the ORF label, with uncertain function. The ends were cut back, 9 bases at V and 1 base at J, with 17 bases in the middle. The CDR3 has 15 residues. The CDR3 nucleotides are TGTGCCAACTCCTCAGGGGAATTAAGCAATCAGCCCCAGCATTTT. This gives the protein CANSSGELSNQPQHF.

The V call is TRBV4-1, the J call TRBJ2-7; TRBD1 might be the D (5 bases). CDR3 length equals 13 residues. The germline V gene has CDR1 MGHRA and CDR2 YSYEKL. The ends were cut back, 4 bases at V and 5 bases at J, with 12 bases in the middle. CDR3 loop: CASSRGEGDEQYF. CDR3 sequence (DNA): TGCGCCAGCAGCCGCGGTGAAGGGGACGAGCAGTACTTC.

This clone showed up just a few times. CDR3 sequence (DNA): TGTGCCTGGGGCCGACAGACAAGTAACTATGGCTACACCTTC. Translated: CAWGRQTSNYGYTF. The chain carries TRBV30 and TRBJ1-2; possibly TRBD1 for D (5 bases). This CDR3 is built from 14 residues. V dropped 5 bases and J dropped 1 base, with 14 bases sitting between them. CDR1 and CDR2 from the germline V gene are GTSNPN and SVGIG (reference sequence).

J is TRBJ1-1 and V is TRBV5-4; 7 nucleotides line up with TRBD1. CDR1 SGHNT and CDR2 YYREEE come from the germline V gene (reference sequence). Trimming removed 3 bases from V and 0 bases from J; junction bases left unmatched: 8. CDR3 length: 16 amino acids. The DNA of the CDR3 is TGTGCCAGCAGCTCGCCGGGACAGAACATGAACACTGAAGCTTTCTTT. This translates into CASSSPGQNMNTEAFF.

The rearrangement joins TRBV7-2 to TRBJ2-1; D may match TRBD1 or TRBD2 (6 bases each). V was cut by 5 bases and J by 5 bases, with 16 bases left in between. CDR3 size: 15 residues. Germline V gene data show CDR1 as SGHTA and CDR2 as FQGNSA. As DNA, the CDR3 is TGTGCCAGCAGCCTAGGGGGGAGAGCCGACAATGAGCAGTTCTTC. This gives the protein CASSLGGRADNEQFF.

The chain carries TRBV19 and TRBJ1-2; D is possibly TRBD1 (6 bases). The ends were cut back, 7 bases at V and 3 bases at J, with 12 bases in the middle. CDR3 length: 13 residues. Germline V gene sequence: CDR1 LNHDA, CDR2 SQIVND (reference sequence). CDR3: CASNGQLHYGYTF. DNA for the CDR3: TGTGCCAGTAACGGACAGTTGCACTATGGCTACACCTTC. Complete variable domain (other parts from reference TRBV19 and TRBJ1-2): DGGITQSPKYLFRKEGQNVTLSCEQNLNHDAMYWYRQDPGQGLRLIYYSQIVNDFQKGDIAEGYSVSREKKESFPLTVTSAQKNPTAFYLCASNGQLHYGYTFGSGTRLTVV.

The gene calls are TRBV7-2 and TRBJ2-2; possibly TRBD1 or TRBD2 for D (5 bases each). Trimming shortened V by 5 bases and J by 7 bases, and 8 bases separated the two germline ends. The CDR3 contains 12 residues. Germline values: CDR1 SGHTA, CDR2 FQGNSA. The DNA of the CDR3 is TGTGCCAGCAGCCGGGGCCACGGGGAGCTGTTTTTT. The encoded protein is CASSRGHGELFF. Complete variable domain (other parts from reference TRBV7-2 and TRBJ2-2): GAGVSQSPSNKVTEKGKDVELRCDPISGHTALYWYRQSLGQGLEFLIYFQGNSAPDKSGLPSDRFSAERTGGSVSTLTIQRTQQEDSAVYLCASSRGHGELFFGEGSRLTVL.

This rearrangement joins TRBV28 to TRBJ1-5; TRBD1 matches 11 bases. From germline, CDR1 is MDHEN and CDR2 SYDVKM. V shed 8 bases, J shed 6 bases, and the junction held 3 bases outside the gene matches. There are 13 residues in the CDR3. CDR3 in amino acids: CASRTGGFQPQHF. CDR3 in DNA: TGTGCCAGCCGGACAGGGGGCTTTCAGCCCCAGCATTTT.

In DNA form, the CDR3 reads TGTGCCAGCAGATCTCCGGGACTAGGGGCCAATGAGCAGTTCTTC. It translates to CASRSPGLGANEQFF. The chain joins TRBV11-3 to TRBJ2-1, with TRBD2 matching 8 bases. The CDR3 has 15 residues. V gave up 6 bases and J gave up 6 bases; unmatched junction bases: 10. The germline CDR1 and CDR2 sequences are SGHNT and YENEEA.

This clone was seen only once. V usage is TRBV9 and J usage is TRBJ2-1; D is possibly TRBD2 (7 bases). Germline V gene sequence: CDR1 SGDLS, CDR2 YYNGEE. Trimming took off 2 bases at V and 3 bases at J, with 12 bases between the two ends. The CDR3 consists of 15 residues. The CDR3 nucleotides are TGTGCCAGCAGCGTCTCAGCGGGACACTACAATGAGCAGTTCTTC. Translated: CASSVSAGHYNEQFF.

The V and J genes are TRBV6-1 and TRBJ1-1; D is perhaps TRBD1 (5 bases). Germline CDR1 is MNHNS and CDR2 is SASEGT. V lost 10 bases and J 3 bases, leaving 15 bases between the germline ends. The CDR3 sequence is 13 residues long. CDR3 in DNA: TGTGCCACCAACAGGCCGAGGGACACTGAAGCTTTCTTT. Protein product: CATNRPRDTEAFF.

This clone was seen a single time. This rearrangement joins TRBV30 to TRBJ2-1; 7 bases align to TRBD1. Germline V gene lookup returns CDR1 GTSNPN and CDR2 SVGIG (reference sequence). Losses at the gene ends were 4 bases for V and 2 bases for J; bases not matched to a gene: 8. The CDR3 is made up of 15 amino acids. The CDR3 protein is CAWNPGTEAYNEQFF. The CDR3 DNA is TGTGCCTGGAACCCCGGGACAGAAGCCTACAATGAGCAGTTCTTC.

The rearrangement links TRBV18 to TRBJ2-5; 9 nucleotides align to TRBD2. The V segment lost 2 bases and the J segment 13 bases; nucleotides outside the gene matches: 11. The CDR3 has 14 residues. Germline V gene lookup returns CDR1 KGHSH and CDR2 LQKENI. The CDR3, as DNA: TGTGCCAGCTCACCAGGCACTAGCGGGCCCGGAGGGTACTTC. This gives the protein CASSPGTSGPGGYF. The entire variable domain, with the rest obtained from reference TRBV18 and TRBJ2-5, is as follows: NAGVMQNPRHLVRRRGQEARLRCSPMKGHSHVYWYRQLPEEGLKFMVYLQKENIIDESGMPKERFSAEFPKEGPSILRIQQVVRGDSAAYFCASSPGTSGPGGYFGPGTRLLVL.

This clone showed up just a few times. The rearrangement links TRBV2 to TRBJ2-3; 7 bases map to TRBD1. The CDR3 has 14 amino acids. Germline values: CDR1 SNHLY, CDR2 FYNNEI. The junction had 7 bases not matched to a gene; V was cut back by 6 bases and J by 4 bases. CDR3 bases: TGTGCCAGCAGGGGGGACAGAAGCCCAGATACGCAGTATTTT. This translates into CASRGDRSPDTQYF.

This chain links TRBV30 with TRBJ2-7; TRBD2 is a possible D gene (5 bases). CDR3 length: 13 amino acids. V dropped 3 bases and J dropped 3 bases, with 12 bases sitting between them. The V gene's germline CDR1 is GTSNPN and CDR2 SVGIG (reference sequence). The CDR3 reads CAWRGAANYEQYF. DNA for the CDR3: TGTGCCTGGAGAGGAGCGGCTAACTACGAGCAGTACTTC.